This T cell receptor beta chain stems from a study of cytomegalovirus exposure and HLA in healthy donors. Germline CDR1 is MDHEN and CDR2 is SYDVKM. This CDR3 contains 15 residues. Germline trimming cut 5 bases from V and 2 bases from J; bases unmatched to any gene: 7. The PCR had 60 Vbeta and 13 Jbeta primers. Measured with immunoSEQ multiplex PCR; TCRdb has only the in-frame clones, and not every one. Of 150,000 to 200,000 clones listed, approximately 88% are singletons. The specimen sequenced was PBMCs. This TCR derives from a young woman in good health and CMV-seronegative. This chain links TRBV28 with TRBJ1-1, with 8 bases identical to TRBD1. As DNA, the CDR3 is TGTGCCAGCAGTCCAATGACAGGGGTCAACACTGAAGCTTTCTTT. Residues: CASSPMTGVNTEAFF.